The sequence of this TCR beta chain was determined in a study of T cell changes during pregnancy in multiple sclerosis (dated by TCRdb to the late 2010s). The study in broad terms: In women with multiple sclerosis, the researchers looked at how the T cell repertoire shifted as pregnancy progressed.

Library creation used the immunoSEQ multiplex PCR assay. Entries here come from immuneACCESS through TCRdb and include only in-frame sequences with V and J called. Some clones fail to appear in such tables; in the studies checked, an unresolved V gene covers under half of the shortfall, and the cause of the remainder is unknown. This sample has 39,000 or so clones in its table, and 90% of those were observed once. Of the sample, more than 8% is held by the ten largest clones. V lost 9 bases and J lost 2 bases; the stretch between them is 14 bases long. The germline V gene supplies CDR1 SGHTS and CDR2 YDEGEE. Counted from cysteine to phenylalanine, this CDR3 has 13 amino acids. The CDR3 DNA has 39 bases and is translated from base 1. With regard to this clone: Its binding antigen is unknown. Per-base quality was not reported, and no clone a single base away is much larger than it.

The source is a female donor with multiple sclerosis, enrolled in a pregnancy study. In this chain, TRBV5-8 is recombined with TRBJ1-2, and TRBD1 may be the D gene, going by 6 matching bases. Sequencing was performed on CD8+ T cells from peripheral blood mononuclear cells, taken in the first trimester of pregnancy. The CDR3 protein is CATVPRGNYGYTF. The bases read TGTGCCACTGTGCCCAGGGGAAACTATGGCTACACCTTC.